This T cell receptor (beta chain) was profiled in a study of CDR3 diversity in severe acne (dated by TCRdb to between 2018 and 2021). As concerns this clonotype: No antigen is known for it. Per-nucleotide qualities are absent, and no much larger clonotype sits a single base away.

Libraries were prepared through PCR. The reads were generated on an Illumina HiSeq 2000. The public reads were reprocessed in TCRdb via fastp at Q25 and MiXCR, keeping in-frame beta chains. Rows merge per CDR3 protein into single entries with the most common DNA and genes. The sample table lists 65,000 to 95,000 distinct CDR3 sequences, around 53% of them with a count of one. The top ten clonotypes cover roughly an eighth of the sample. Per the germline V gene, SNHLY is the CDR1 and FYNNEI is the CDR2. A distance of 7 bases separates the germline ends of V and J, which lose 6 bases and 7 bases respectively. Including cysteine and phenylalanine, the CDR3 has 10 amino acids. Just the 30-base CDR3 DNA is kept, in frame starting at base 1.

Source material: blood. The TCR sequence derives from a male donor in good health, without acne. The sequence joins TRBV2 to TRBJ2-7; the D gene is not confidently resolved. The nucleotide sequence reads as follows: TGTGCCAGCAGCAGCAGAGAGCAGTACTTC. This is translated as CASSSREQYF.